This T cell receptor beta chain was sequenced for a study of blood T cell repertoires in COVID-19 (TCRdb year 2020). Describing the broader study: The collaborator samples originated in the United States, Italy and Spain and spanned the acute and convalescent phases of COVID-19. The material from the prospective study consisted of cDNA or gDNA derived from T cells, B-cell-depleted T cells, or PBMCs. The dataset comprised deeply sampled blood TCRbeta repertoires from subjects exposed to, actively infected with, or recovered from COVID-19. The repertoires were released in a freely available public database meant as a resource for research on the immune response to SARS-CoV-2. The samples were drawn from two sources: the first 160 participants of the ongoing ImmuneRACE study, and fewer than 1,500 subjects contributed by 6 global collaborators. Nearly every sample came with metadata listing a de-identified subject ID, COVID-19 status, age in years and sex. Where available, HLA class I and class II types were obtained from metadata supplied by the sample provider rather than from assay-based typing.

The immunoSEQ Assay, a bias-controlled multiplex PCR, was used to amplify TCRbeta CDR3 regions from genomic DNA. As for the authors' bioinformatics: Within the assay, amplification of reference gene primers was used to estimate how many nucleated cells each sample contained. Sequence reads were collapsed and filtered to measure the absolute abundance of every unique TCRbeta CDR3 rearrangement. For each sample, productive Simpson clonality was calculated as the square root of Simpson's diversity index over productive rearrangements. Sourced from immuneACCESS, this table was stored by TCRdb with only in-frame sequences that have V and J called. A share of the clones is absent; for the studies checked, an unresolved V gene accounts for under half, and the remainder has no known explanation. V and J calls and clone size are given by that table; D and trimming were obtained from the DNA. The sample profile shows some 110,000 clones; roughly 80% of them were found once. The ten largest clones represent 5% to 8% of the sample.

From V the trimming removes 6 bases and from J it removes 2 bases, while the gene matches leave 3 bases of the junction unaccounted for. From cysteine to phenylalanine, the CDR3 is 15 amino acids long. Only the CDR3 portion is preserved as DNA: 45 bases, with reading frame beginning at the first base. CDR1 and CDR2 are read off the germline V gene (reference sequence) as LNHDA and SQIVND. Comment on this clone: Its cognate antigen has yet to be identified. No much larger clone is present one base from it, and per-base qualities are unavailable.

Here is what the overall study found, with its caveats: The amount of clinical and demographic metadata varied by source and participant and was provided uncurated.

Collaborating institutions collected whole blood in K2EDTA tubes following their own protocols. Collaborator samples were shipped for TCRbeta analysis as frozen whole blood, isolated PBMCs, or DNA extracted from either sample type. Rearrangement joined TRBV19 to TRBJ2-1, with 11 bases matching TRBD2. This TCR was sampled from a man between 65 and 85 years old with acute or convalescent COVID-19. Material for sequencing was peripheral blood. CDR3 protein: CASRPLAGAYNEQFF. In nucleotide form, the sequence is TGTGCCAGTAGACCACTAGCGGGAGCCTACAATGAGCAGTTCTTC.